This note documents a single T cell receptor beta chain sequence. Antigen unknown. The record originates from a study of monozygotic twins with inflammatory bowel disease. Broader study findings: IBD patients share fewer clonotypes with other people than healthy twins do, especially with disease activity. Among IBD patients, TCRbeta diversity (inverse Simpson) was lower than in healthy co-twins.

Germline V gene data show CDR1 as MNHEY and CDR2 as SMNVEV (reference sequence). The CDR3 has 16 residues. The UMIs carried a 6-nucleotide sample barcode, and they were added by template switching. One entry per CDR3 protein, without DNA, is what TCRdb gives after re-calling the 5' RACE reads. Seen in this sample are 150,000 to 200,000 distinct CDR3 sequences; the ten most common clones hold 6.5% to 9%. J is TRBJ2-5 and V is TRBV27; there is no DNA to check the TCRdb D call of TRBD2. The receptor was isolated from a human donor with ulcerative colitis or Crohn's disease, or a healthy co-twin of an affected twin (not recorded which). What was sequenced was blood. The CDR3: CASSPTSGRAQETQYF.